The TCR beta chain described here comes from a study of cytomegalovirus exposure and HLA in healthy donors. Primers for the PCR totalled 60 Vbeta and 13 Jbeta. This table comes from immunoSEQ multiplex PCR, and its TCRdb copy is limited to in-frame clones, with some not included. The sample records 130,000 or so clones, approximately 72% being singletons. This CDR3 spans 15 amino acids. After removal of 6 bases from V and 8 bases from J, the junction contained 11 bases not matched to a gene. Germline CDR1 and CDR2: WNHNN and SYGVQD (reference sequence). The sequence came from a man aged 18 to 30 in good health and CMV-seronegative. Sequenced sample: PBMCs. The J gene is TRBJ2-1, the V gene TRBV10-1; TRBD1 matches 9 bases. The CDR3 nucleotides are TGCGCCAGCAGCACCTTCTCTCGACAGGGGGATGAGCAGTTCTTC. It specifies CASSTFSRQGDEQFF.